The 23 T cell receptor beta chains reported below all come from one sample, sequenced in a study of T cells in Graves' hyperthyroidism and ophthalmopathy. Amplified TCR beta CDR3 regions derived from RNA transcripts. First-round RT-PCR targeting the TCR CDR3 was performed with the HTBI primer set. TCRdb called the multiplex PCR reads again in MiXCR, with one record for every CDR3 protein. Altogether fewer than 110,000 distinct CDR3 sequences are present, roughly 50% being singletons, with the ten largest covering about 25%. What was sequenced was blood. These receptors all come from a man in his forties with Graves' hyperthyroidism.

This clonotype was counted many times. The chain carries TRBV5-6 and TRBJ2-3; TRBD2 aligns across 9 bases. V dropped 4 bases and J dropped 2; count of bases not matched to a gene: 11. Germline V gives CDR1 SGHDT, CDR2 YYEEEE. This CDR3 is built from 17 residues. This chain's CDR3 is CASSPLNAGGYTDTQYF. The CDR3, as DNA: TGTGCCAGCAGCCCCCTGAACGCGGGGGGGTACACAGATACGCAGTATTTT.

The chain carries TRBV6-5 and TRBJ2-2, with a tentative D call TRBD1 (5 bases). Trimming left V 6 bases short and J 1 base short, with 12 bases between. The CDR3 has 15 residues. Germline V gene sequence: CDR1 MNHEY, CDR2 SVGAGI. DNA for the CDR3: TGTGCCAGCAGAGATGTAACAGGGAACACCGGGGAGCTGTTTTTT. Translated, it gives CASRDVTGNTGELFF.

In regard to this clonotype: The junction and the germline gene differ at one end; a read error may be behind it. DNA for the CDR3: TGTGCCGCCAGCAGCCGACCCGGGACAGGGGCCTACGAGCAGTACTTC. As protein: CAASSRPGTGAYEQYF. The chain has TRBV15 and TRBJ2-7; 10 bases map to TRBD1. CDR1 LNHNV and CDR2 YYDKDF come from the germline V gene (reference sequence). The CDR3 has 16 amino acids.

This clonotype has just one count. This chain connects TRBV20-1 to TRBJ1-1, with 7 bases lining up with TRBD1. CDR1 and CDR2 (germline): DFQATT, SNEGSKA (reference sequence). V lost 6 bases and J lost 8; bases outside the gene matches: 9. CDR3 length: 12 residues. The CDR3 DNA is TGCAGTGCCACCGACAGGGCGGACGAAGCTTTCTTT. Its translation: CSATDRADEAFF.

Ten or more counts support this clonotype. This chain links TRBV12-3 or TRBV12-4 with TRBJ1-5; D not certain. The CDR3 spans 13 residues. Trimming stripped 3 bases from V and 5 bases from J, with 8 bases between. CDR3 amino acids: CASSFGRDQPQHF. The CDR3 DNA sequence: TGTGCCAGCAGTTTTGGGCGAGATCAGCCCCAGCATTTT.

This clonotype was detected many times. This chain joins TRBV5-1 and TRBJ2-2; D remains unclear. V was clipped by 4 bases and J by 3 bases, with 1 base between them. The CDR3 extends over 11 amino acids. CDR1 and CDR2 (germline): SGHRS, YFSETQ. Here the CDR3 DNA reads TGCGCCAGCAGCGACACCGGGGAGCTGTTTTTT. Its translation: CASSDTGELFF.

This clonotype was detected ten times or more. The chain carries TRBV12-3 or TRBV12-4 and TRBJ1-2; weak D call: TRBD1 (5 bases). V gave up 3 bases and J gave up 7 bases, with 15 bases separating them. CDR3 length: 14 amino acids. Here the CDR3 DNA reads TGTGCCAGCAGTTTGGGCCAGGGTCTGGTTGGCTACACCTTC. Residues: CASSLGQGLVGYTF.

This rearrangement joins TRBV20-1 to TRBJ2-7, with D perhaps TRBD2 (5 bases). Between the trimmed V and J ends, which lost 0 bases and 4 bases, there was a span of 16 bases. The CDR3 covers 15 residues. Looked up from germline, CDR1 is DFQATT and CDR2 is SNEGSKA (reference sequence). CDR3 sequence (DNA): TGCAGTGCTAGAGATTCCCGTAAGGAGGAATACGAGCAGTACTTC. Translating it yields CSARDSRKEEYEQYF.

The V gene is TRBV2, the J gene TRBJ1-6, with a possible D match to TRBD1 (6 bases). Between the trimmed V and J ends, which lost 6 bases and 9 bases, there was a span of 12 bases. Germline V gene data show CDR1 as SNHLY and CDR2 as FYNNEI. This CDR3 spans 13 amino acids. This CDR3 reads CASRPGETSPLHF. The CDR3 region has the DNA TGTGCCAGCAGACCAGGGGAAACTTCACCCCTCCACTTT.

The table lists this clonotype with many counts. The chain couples TRBV29-1 to TRBJ1-1; 10 nucleotides align to TRBD1. The CDR3 sequence is 13 residues long. V gave up 6 bases and J gave up 4 bases; unmatched junction bases: 5. Germline V gene sequence: CDR1 SQVTM, CDR2 ANQGSEA. Written as DNA, the CDR3 is TGCAGCGTGGGGACAGGGGCGCGCACTGAAGCTTTCTTT. It specifies CSVGTGARTEAFF.

This clonotype was seen ten or more times. V usage is TRBV6-5 and J usage is TRBJ2-6; unclear D gene. Between the trimmed V and J ends, which lost 6 bases and 7 bases, there was a span of 7 bases. Per germline, CDR1 MNHEY and CDR2 SVGAGI. The CDR3 covers 12 residues. The DNA of the CDR3 is TGTGCCAGCAGCTCCGAAGCCAACGTCCTGACTTTC. Amino acids: CASSSEANVLTF.

This clonotype was counted at least ten times. This chain joins TRBV9 and TRBJ1-4, with TRBD1 matching over 10 bases. Per the germline V gene, CDR1 is SGDLS and CDR2 is YYNGEE. The V gene end was trimmed by 4 bases and the J gene end by 6 bases; junction bases not matched to a gene: 6. The CDR3 spans 15 residues. CDR3 sequence: CASSQRQGADEKLFF. The CDR3, as DNA: TGTGCCAGCAGCCAAAGACAGGGGGCTGATGAAAAACTGTTTTTT.

This clonotype was found many times. This chain joins TRBV14 and TRBJ2-7; perhaps TRBD2 as D (6 bases). Per germline, CDR1 SGHDN and CDR2 FVKESK. V shed 3 bases and J shed 3 bases, with 12 bases lying between them. This CDR3 has 14 amino acids. CDR3 DNA: TGTGCCAGCAGCCACCCGGGACTGTTCTACGAGCAGTACTTC. Its translation is CASSHPGLFYEQYF.

This clonotype has just a few counts. The chain is built from TRBV4-1 and TRBJ1-4; D not certain. The CDR3 covers 16 residues. Germline V CDR1 and CDR2: MGHRA, YSYEKL. The V end lost 1 base, the J end lost 2 bases, and 11 bases lay between the germline ends. The CDR3 loop is CASSQAEWFTNEKLFF. In DNA, the CDR3 is TGCGCCAGCAGCCAAGCGGAGTGGTTTACTAATGAAAAACTGTTTTTT.

The gene calls are TRBV5-1 and TRBJ1-2, with D unclear. The germline V and J ends were trimmed by 0 bases and 4 bases, with 7 bases remaining between them. The CDR3 is made up of 13 amino acids. Germline values: CDR1 SGHRS, CDR2 YFSETQ. Written as DNA, the CDR3 is TGCGCCAGCAGCTTGGAGGTGGGCTATGGCTACACCTTC. This gives the protein CASSLEVGYGYTF.

With respect to this clonotype: The junction shows a germline mismatch at one end, possibly a read error. V and J are TRBV5-1 and TRBJ2-4, with 10 bases aligning to TRBD2. There are 20 residues in the CDR3. CDR1 is SGHRS and CDR2 is YFSETQ in the germline V gene. Here the CDR3 DNA reads TGCGCCAGCAGCCACGGACTAGCGGCCCCATCCTCCTTAGCCAAAAACATTCAGTACTTT. This encodes CASSHGLAAPSSLAKNIQYF.

The sample holds many counts of this clonotype. The rearrangement links TRBV4-3 to TRBJ1-1; 8 bases match TRBD1. Trimming took 2 bases from V and 1 from J; bases not matched to a gene: 3. The CDR3 has 15 residues. Germline V gives CDR1 LGHNA, CDR2 YSLEER. Written as DNA, the CDR3 is TGCGCCAGCAGCCAACCTGGGACAGGGAACACTGAAGCTTTCTTT. Protein sequence: CASSQPGTGNTEAFF.

The rearrangement uses TRBV15 and TRBJ2-7; D ambiguous. This CDR3 is built from 15 residues. V shed 3 bases and J shed 0 bases, with 12 bases lying between them. Germline CDR1 and CDR2: LNHNV and YYDKDF (reference sequence). The CDR3 loop reads CATSSVDTNSYEQYF. CDR3 coding DNA: TGTGCCACCAGCAGCGTAGACACTAACTCCTACGAGCAGTACTTC.

This clonotype was counted ten times or more. V gene TRBV11-1 combines with J gene TRBJ2-3, with D perhaps given as TRBD1 or TRBD2 (5 bases each). V was pared by 5 bases and J by 2 bases, with 14 bases between. The CDR3 sequence is 15 residues long. The germline V gene encodes CDR1 SGHAT and CDR2 FQDESV (reference sequence). Here the CDR3 reads CASSTQGPTTDTQYF. The DNA for the CDR3 is TGTGCCAGCAGCACCCAGGGACCTACCACAGATACGCAGTATTTT.

This clonotype was recorded many times. The chain employs TRBV7-2 and TRBJ2-5, with 7 bases lining up with TRBD1. The CDR3 has 13 amino acids. Germline V lookup: CDR1 SGHTA, CDR2 FQGNSA. Trimming removed 1 base from V and 7 bases from J; junction bases left unmatched: 3. The chain's CDR3 is CASSLEAGGTQYF. In DNA form, the CDR3 reads TGTGCCAGCAGCTTAGAGGCAGGGGGGACCCAGTACTTC.

This clonotype was counted ten times or more. The chain links TRBV6-1 to TRBJ1-2, with 7 bases that match TRBD1. Germline lookup yields CDR1 MNHNS and CDR2 SASEGT. The V and J ends lost 1 base and 3 bases, in that order; junction bases with no gene match: 5. This CDR3 has 15 residues. For the CDR3, the DNA is TGTGCCAGCAGTGAAGTTGTAGGGGGCCACTATGGCTACACCTTC. It yields the protein CASSEVVGGHYGYTF.

The chain recombines TRBV20-1 with TRBJ2-1; the D call may be TRBD1 or TRBD2 (5 bases each). The CDR3 extends over 15 amino acids. Germline V gene lookup returns CDR1 DFQATT and CDR2 SNEGSKA (reference sequence). V lost 0 bases and J 10 bases, leaving 19 bases between the germline ends. Here the CDR3 DNA reads TGCAGTGCTAGAGATATCTTAGGGACCGGGGAGGAGCAGTTCTTC. It translates to CSARDILGTGEEQFF.

Many counts were recorded for this clonotype. V usage is TRBV19 and J usage is TRBJ1-5; 11 bases agree with TRBD1. V gave up 5 bases and J gave up 3 bases; unmatched junction bases: 9. Germline V gene lookup returns CDR1 LNHDA and CDR2 SQIVND (reference sequence). This CDR3 comprises 17 residues. CDR3 in amino acids: CASSRYGTGGSNQPQHF. The CDR3 DNA follows: TGTGCCAGTAGTCGATACGGGACAGGGGGATCCAATCAGCCCCAGCATTTT.